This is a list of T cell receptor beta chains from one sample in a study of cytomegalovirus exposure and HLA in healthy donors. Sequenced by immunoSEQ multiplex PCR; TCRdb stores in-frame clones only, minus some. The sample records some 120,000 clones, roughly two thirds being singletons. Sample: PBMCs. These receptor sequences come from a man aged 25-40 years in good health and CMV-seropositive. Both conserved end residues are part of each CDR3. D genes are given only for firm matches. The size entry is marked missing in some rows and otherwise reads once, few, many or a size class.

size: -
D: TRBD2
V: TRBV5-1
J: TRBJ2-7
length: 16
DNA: TGCGCCAGCAGCCGAGGACTAGCGGGAGGGCCGTACGAGCAGTACTTC
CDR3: CASSRGLAGGPYEQYF

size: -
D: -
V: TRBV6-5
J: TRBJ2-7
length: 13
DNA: TGTGCCAGCAGTTACGGAGTATACTACGAGCAGTACTTC
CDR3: CASSYGVYYEQYF

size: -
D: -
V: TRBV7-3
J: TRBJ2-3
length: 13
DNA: TGTGCCAGCAGCTTTGGGGAGACAGATACGCAGTATTTT
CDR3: CASSFGETDTQYF

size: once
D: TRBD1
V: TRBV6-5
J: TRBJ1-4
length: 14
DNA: TGTGCCAGCAGCATGGGACAGGCGTTTAAAAAACTGTTTTTT
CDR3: CASSMGQAFKKLFF

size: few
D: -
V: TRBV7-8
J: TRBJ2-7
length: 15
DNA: TGTGCCAGCAGGGAGTATGACGGGAGCTCCTACGAGCAGTACTTC
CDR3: CASREYDGSSYEQYF

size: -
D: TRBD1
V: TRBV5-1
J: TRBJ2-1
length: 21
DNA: TGCGCCAGCAGCCCCCGGATGGGGGACAGGGGCCTTACCAGCTCCTACAATGAGCAGTTCTTC
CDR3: CASSPRMGDRGLTSSYNEQFF

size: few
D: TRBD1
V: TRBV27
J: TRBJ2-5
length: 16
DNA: TGTGCCAGCAGTCCAGCAGGGGGCTCTATGTTGGAGACCCAGTACTTC
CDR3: CASSPAGGSMLETQYF

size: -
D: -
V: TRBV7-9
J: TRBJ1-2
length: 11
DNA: TGTGCCAGCAGCTACCTGCAGGGCCTACCCTTC
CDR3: CASSYLQGLPF

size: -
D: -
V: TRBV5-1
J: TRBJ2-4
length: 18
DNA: TGCGCCAGCAGCTTGGGGGACAACTCTCATCTAGCCAAAAACATTCAGTACTTC
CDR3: CASSLGDNSHLAKNIQYF

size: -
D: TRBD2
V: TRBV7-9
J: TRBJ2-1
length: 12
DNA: TGTGCCAGCAGCCTAACAGGGACTAGCCTGATCTTC
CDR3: CASSLTGTSLIF

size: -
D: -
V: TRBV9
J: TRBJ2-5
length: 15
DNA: TGTGCCAGCAGCGTAGGGGCAGTCCGATTAGAGACCCAGTACTTC
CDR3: CASSVGAVRLETQYF

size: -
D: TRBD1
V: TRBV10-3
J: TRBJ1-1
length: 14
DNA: TGTGCCATCAGCCGGGACAGGGGGCCCACTGAAGCTTTCTTT
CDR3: CAISRDRGPTEAFF

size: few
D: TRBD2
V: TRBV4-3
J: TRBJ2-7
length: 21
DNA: TGCGCCAGCAGCCAAAGGCTTAACAGTCATTCAGAGAGCGGGATCGTCTACGAGCAGTACTTC
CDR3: CASSQRLNSHSESGIVYEQYF

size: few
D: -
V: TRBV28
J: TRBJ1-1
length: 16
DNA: TGTGCCAGCAGTCCCCGGGGGAGAATGATGCACACTGAAGCTTTCTTT
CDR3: CASSPRGRMMHTEAFF

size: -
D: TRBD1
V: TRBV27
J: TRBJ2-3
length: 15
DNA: TGTGCCAGCAGCCCCTTGGGACAGAGCACAGATACGCAGTATTTT
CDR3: CASSPLGQSTDTQYF

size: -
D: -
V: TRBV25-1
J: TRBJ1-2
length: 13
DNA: TGTGCCAGCAGTGAATACGGACAACGGGGCTACACCTTC
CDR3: CASSEYGQRGYTF

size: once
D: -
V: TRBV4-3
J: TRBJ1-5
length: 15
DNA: TGCGCCAGCAGCCAAGATAGCCTCAGGGGTTGGCCCCAGCATTTT
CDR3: CASSQDSLRGWPQHF

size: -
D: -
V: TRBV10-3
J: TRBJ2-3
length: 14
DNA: TGTGCCATCAGTGAAGGCAGGGGTAAAGATACGCAGTATTTT
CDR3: CAISEGRGKDTQYF

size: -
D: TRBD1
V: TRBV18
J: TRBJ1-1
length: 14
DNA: TGTGCCAGCTCACCCCAGGGGGGGAACACTGAAGCTTTCTTT
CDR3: CASSPQGGNTEAFF

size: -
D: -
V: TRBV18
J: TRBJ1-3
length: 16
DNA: TGTGCCAGCTCACCGATCGTGTCAGGGCAGGGAAACACCATATATTTT
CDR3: CASSPIVSGQGNTIYF

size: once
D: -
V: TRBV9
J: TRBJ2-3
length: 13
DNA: TGTGCCAGCAGCGTAGCGATCGGAGATACGCAGTATTTT
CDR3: CASSVAIGDTQYF

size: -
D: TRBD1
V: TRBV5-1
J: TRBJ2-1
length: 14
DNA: TGCGCCAGCAGCTTGGGGACAGGGGGCAATGAGCAGTTCTTC
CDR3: CASSLGTGGNEQFF

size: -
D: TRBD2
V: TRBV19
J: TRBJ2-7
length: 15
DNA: TGTGCCAGTAGTCCTACTAGCGGGCATCCCTACGAGCAGTACTTC
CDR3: CASSPTSGHPYEQYF

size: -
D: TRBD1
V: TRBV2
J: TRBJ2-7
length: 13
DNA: TGTGCCAGCAATCCACAGGGGGTGGGGGAGCAGTACTTC
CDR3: CASNPQGVGEQYF

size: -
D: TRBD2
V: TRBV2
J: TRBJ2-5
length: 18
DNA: TGTGCCAGCAGTGAATCGTGGCTAGCGGGAGGGCCCTCCAAGACCCAGTACTTC
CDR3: CASSESWLAGGPSKTQYF

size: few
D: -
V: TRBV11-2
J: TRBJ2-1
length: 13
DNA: TGTGCCAGCAGCTTAGTCGCCCAGGGGCAGCAGTTCTTC
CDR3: CASSLVAQGQQFF

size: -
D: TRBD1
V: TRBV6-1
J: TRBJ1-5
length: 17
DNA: TGTGCCAGCAGTGCCCGCTTACAGGGGGCCTTGAATCAGCCCCAGCATTTT
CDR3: CASSARLQGALNQPQHF

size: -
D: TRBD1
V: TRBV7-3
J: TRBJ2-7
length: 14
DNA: TGTGCCAGCAGCTTAAGCCCGGACAGGGACGAGCAGTACTTC
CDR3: CASSLSPDRDEQYF

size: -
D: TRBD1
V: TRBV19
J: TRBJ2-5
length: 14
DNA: TGTGCCAGTAGTATTACAGGGGGCCAAGAGACCCAGTACTTC
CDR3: CASSITGGQETQYF

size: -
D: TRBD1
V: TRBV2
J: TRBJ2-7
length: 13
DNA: TGTGCCAGCAGTCCGGACAGGCGATCCGAGCAGTACTTC
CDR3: CASSPDRRSEQYF

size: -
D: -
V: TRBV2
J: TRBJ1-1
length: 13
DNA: TGTGCCAGCAAGAACAGGGCGGACACTGAAGCTTTCTTT
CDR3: CASKNRADTEAFF

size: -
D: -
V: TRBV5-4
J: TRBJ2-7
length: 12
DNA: TGTGCCAGCAGCTTACAGGGAAACGAGCAGTACTTC
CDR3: CASSLQGNEQYF

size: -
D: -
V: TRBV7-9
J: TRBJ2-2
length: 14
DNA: TGTGCCAGCACACGAGCTCCCCGGACCGGGGAGCTGTTTTTT
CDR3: CASTRAPRTGELFF

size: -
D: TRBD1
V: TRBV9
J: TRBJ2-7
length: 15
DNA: TGTGCCAGCAGCGTAGAGGGACAGGGATTCTACGAGCAGTACTTC
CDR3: CASSVEGQGFYEQYF

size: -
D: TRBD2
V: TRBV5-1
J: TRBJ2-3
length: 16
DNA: TGCGCCAGCAGCCCAGGACTAGCGGGACCTTCAGATACGCAGTATTTT
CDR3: CASSPGLAGPSDTQYF

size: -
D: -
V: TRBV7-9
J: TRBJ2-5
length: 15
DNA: TGTGCCAGCAGCTTCCGGGATACCTCATCAGTGACCCAGTACTTC
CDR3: CASSFRDTSSVTQYF

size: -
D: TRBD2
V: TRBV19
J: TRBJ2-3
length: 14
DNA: TGTGCCAGTACGGGCGGGAGGGCCTCAGATACGCAGTATTTT
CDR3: CASTGGRASDTQYF

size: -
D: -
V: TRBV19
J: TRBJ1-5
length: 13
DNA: TGTGCCAGTAGTATAGCGGCGGGTCAGCCCCAGCATTTT
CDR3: CASSIAAGQPQHF

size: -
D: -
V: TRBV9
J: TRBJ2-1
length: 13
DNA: TGTGCCAGCAGCGTAATAACAGGCAATGAGCAGTTCTTC
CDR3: CASSVITGNEQFF

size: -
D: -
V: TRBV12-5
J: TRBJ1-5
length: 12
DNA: TGTGCTAGTGGTTTGGCGGGTCAGCCCCAGCATTTT
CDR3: CASGLAGQPQHF

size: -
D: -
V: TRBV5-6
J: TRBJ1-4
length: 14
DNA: TGTGCCAGCAGCCCGGGGATAGGGAGGGAAAAACTGTTTTTT
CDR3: CASSPGIGREKLFF

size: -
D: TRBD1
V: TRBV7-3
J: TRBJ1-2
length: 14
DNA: TGTGCCAGCAGCCTTGGACAGGGGGCGGATGGCTACACCTTC
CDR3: CASSLGQGADGYTF

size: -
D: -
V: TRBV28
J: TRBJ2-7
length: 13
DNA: TGTGCCTGGGGCGGCACTTTCTCCTACGAGCAGTACTTC
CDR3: CAWGGTFSYEQYF

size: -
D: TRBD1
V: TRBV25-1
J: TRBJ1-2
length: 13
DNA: TGTGCCAGCAGTGGAGACAGGGGCTATGGCTACACCTTC
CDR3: CASSGDRGYGYTF

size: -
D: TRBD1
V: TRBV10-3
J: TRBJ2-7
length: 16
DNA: TGTGCCATCAGTGTATCTATTCCGGGACAGGGAAACGAGCAGTACTTC
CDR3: CAISVSIPGQGNEQYF

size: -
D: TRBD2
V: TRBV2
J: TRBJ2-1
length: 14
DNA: TGTGCCGGTGGGGGGGACCCCGGCGGCAATGAGCAGTTCTTC
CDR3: CAGGGDPGGNEQFF

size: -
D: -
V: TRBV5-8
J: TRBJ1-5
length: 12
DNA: TGTGCCAGCAGCTTGTTAAAACGGGCCCAGCATTTT
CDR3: CASSLLKRAQHF

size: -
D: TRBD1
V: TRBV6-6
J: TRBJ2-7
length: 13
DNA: TGTGCCAGCAGGAAGCAACTGGACAGGGAACAGTACTTC
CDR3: CASRKQLDREQYF

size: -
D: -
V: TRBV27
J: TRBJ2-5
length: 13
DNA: TGTGCCAGCAGTTTACTTCCCCAAGAGACCCAGTACTTC
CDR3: CASSLLPQETQYF

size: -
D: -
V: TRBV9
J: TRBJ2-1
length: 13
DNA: TGTGCCAGCAGCGTCCGGTTCTACAATGAGCAGTTCTTC
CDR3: CASSVRFYNEQFF

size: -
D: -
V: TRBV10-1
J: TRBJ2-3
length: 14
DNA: TGCGCCAGCAGTTTACTATCTACCTTGGATACGCAGTATTTT
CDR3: CASSLLSTLDTQYF

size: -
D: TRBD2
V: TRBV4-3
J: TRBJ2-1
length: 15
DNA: TGCGCCAGCAGCCAAGATCCGCGGGAGGGCCATGAGCAGTTCTTC
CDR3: CASSQDPREGHEQFF

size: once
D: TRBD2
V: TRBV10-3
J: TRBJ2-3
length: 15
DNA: TGTGCCATCAGGGGACTAGCGGGAAGCACAGATACGCAGTATTTT
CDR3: CAIRGLAGSTDTQYF

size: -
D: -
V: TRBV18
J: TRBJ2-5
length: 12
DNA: TGTGCCAGCTCATACAACCAAGAGACCCAGTACTTC
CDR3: CASSYNQETQYF

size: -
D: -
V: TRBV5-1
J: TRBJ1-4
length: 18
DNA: TGCGCCAGCAGCCTACTGTTCCGCGGGGGGGCAACTAATGAAAAACTGTTTTTT
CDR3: CASSLLFRGGATNEKLFF

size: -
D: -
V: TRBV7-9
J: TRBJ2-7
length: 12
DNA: TGTGCCAGCAGACAGGTGCCCTACGAGCAGTACTTC
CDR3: CASRQVPYEQYF

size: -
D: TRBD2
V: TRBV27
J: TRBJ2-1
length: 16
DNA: TGTGCCAGCCTAAGTCGGCTAGCGGGAAACTACAATGAGCAGTTCTTC
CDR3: CASLSRLAGNYNEQFF

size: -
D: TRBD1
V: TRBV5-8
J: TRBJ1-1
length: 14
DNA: TGTGCCAGCAGCTTCCAGGACAGGCCTACTGAAGCTTTCTTT
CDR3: CASSFQDRPTEAFF

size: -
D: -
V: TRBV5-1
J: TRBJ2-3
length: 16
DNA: TGCGCCAGCAGCTTGGAGACCGGGACACGCACAGATACGCAGTATTTT
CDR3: CASSLETGTRTDTQYF

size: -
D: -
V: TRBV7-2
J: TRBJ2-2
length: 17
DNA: TGTGCCAGCAGCTTAGGATGGCAGGGGGGGAACACCGGGGAGCTGTTTTTT
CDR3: CASSLGWQGGNTGELFF